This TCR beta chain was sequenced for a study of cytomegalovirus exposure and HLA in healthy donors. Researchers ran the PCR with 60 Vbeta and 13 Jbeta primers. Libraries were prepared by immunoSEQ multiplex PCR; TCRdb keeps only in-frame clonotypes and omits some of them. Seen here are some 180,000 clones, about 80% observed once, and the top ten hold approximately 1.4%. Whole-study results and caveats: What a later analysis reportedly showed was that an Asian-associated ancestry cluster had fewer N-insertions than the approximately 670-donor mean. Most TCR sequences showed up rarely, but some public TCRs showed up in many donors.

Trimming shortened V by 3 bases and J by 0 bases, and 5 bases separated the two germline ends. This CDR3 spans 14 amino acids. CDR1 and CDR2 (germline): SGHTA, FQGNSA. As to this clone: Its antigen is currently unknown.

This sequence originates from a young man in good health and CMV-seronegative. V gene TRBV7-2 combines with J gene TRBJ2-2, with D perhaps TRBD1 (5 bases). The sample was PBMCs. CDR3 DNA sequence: TGTGCCAGCAGCTTGACAGCGAACACCGGGGAGCTGTTTTTT. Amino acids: CASSLTANTGELFF.